This TCR beta chain was identified during a study of blood T cells in healthy people across ages. General observations from the study: Unsorted PBMCs blocked a conclusive comparison of naive and antigen-experienced cells. Expanded clonotype shifts may have been confounded, as the donors had an unknown CMV status.

This clonotype has a handful of counts. Its antigen remains unknown. PCR was performed a second time for roughly 7 to 12 cycles using a sample-barcoded 5' primer and a J-beta primer mix. A 12-random-nucleotide template-switch adaptor tagged each cDNA molecule. TCRdb passed the 5' RACE reads through MiXCR, listing each CDR3 protein once. This sample yields approximately 690,000 distinct CDR3 sequences, of which around 41% are seen a single time; 25% to 35% belongs to the top ten. The individuals who served as donors were healthy Caucasians living in Russia, aged roughly 6 to 100. CDR1 and CDR2 from the germline V gene are SNHLY and FYNNEI. There are 15 residues in the CDR3. Deletions cut 7 bases from V and 4 bases from J, with 19 bases between.

This TCR was recovered from a man older than 75 in good health. The chain is built from TRBV2 and TRBJ2-5, with a weak D call TRBD1 (5 bases). The sample taken for sequencing was blood. In DNA form, the CDR3 reads TGTGCCAGCACCAACGGAGAATTGGGGCGAGAGACCCAGTACTTC. This sequence encodes CASTNGELGRETQYF.